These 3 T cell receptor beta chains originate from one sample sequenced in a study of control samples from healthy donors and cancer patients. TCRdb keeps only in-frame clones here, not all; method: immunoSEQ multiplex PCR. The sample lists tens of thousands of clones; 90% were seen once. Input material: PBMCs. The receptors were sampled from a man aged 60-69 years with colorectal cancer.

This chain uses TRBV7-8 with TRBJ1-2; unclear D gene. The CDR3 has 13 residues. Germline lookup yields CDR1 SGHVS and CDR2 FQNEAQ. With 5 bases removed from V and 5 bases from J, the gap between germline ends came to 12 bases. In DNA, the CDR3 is TGTGCCAGCAGCCCCACCCCCCAATATGGCTACACCTTC. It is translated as CASSPTPQYGYTF.

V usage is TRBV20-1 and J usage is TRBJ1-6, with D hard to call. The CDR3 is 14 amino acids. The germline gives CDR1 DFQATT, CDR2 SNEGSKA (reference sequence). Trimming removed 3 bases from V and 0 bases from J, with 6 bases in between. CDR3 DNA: TGCAGTGCTAGTCAGACCTCCTATAATTCACCCCTCCACTTT. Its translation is CSASQTSYNSPLHF.

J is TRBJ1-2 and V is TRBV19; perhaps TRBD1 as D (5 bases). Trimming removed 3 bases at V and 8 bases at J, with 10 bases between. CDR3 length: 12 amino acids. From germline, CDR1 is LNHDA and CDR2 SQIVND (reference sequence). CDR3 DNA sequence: TGTGCCAGTAGTATCAGGGACGGGGGCTACACCTTC. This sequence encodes CASSIRDGGYTF.